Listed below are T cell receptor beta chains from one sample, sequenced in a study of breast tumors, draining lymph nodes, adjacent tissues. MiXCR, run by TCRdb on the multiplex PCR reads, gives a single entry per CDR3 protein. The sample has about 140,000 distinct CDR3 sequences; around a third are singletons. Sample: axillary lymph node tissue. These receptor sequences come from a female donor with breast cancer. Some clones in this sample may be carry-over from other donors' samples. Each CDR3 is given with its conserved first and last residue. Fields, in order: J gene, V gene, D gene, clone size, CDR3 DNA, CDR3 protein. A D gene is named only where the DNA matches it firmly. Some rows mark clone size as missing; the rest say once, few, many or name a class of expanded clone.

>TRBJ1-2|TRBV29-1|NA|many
TGCAGCGTTGACGTGACAGCTAACTATGGCTACACCTTC
CSVDVTANYGYTF
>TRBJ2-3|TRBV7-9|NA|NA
TGCGCCAGCAGCTTAGGGACCTCTACAGTCACAGATACGCAGTATTTT
CASSLGTSTVTDTQYF
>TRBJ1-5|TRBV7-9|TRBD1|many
TGTGCCAGCAGCTCGACAGGGAACAATCAGCCCCAGCATTTT
CASSSTGNNQPQHF
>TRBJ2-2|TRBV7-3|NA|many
TGTGCCAGCAGCGCAGGACTGGCGAACACCGGGGAGCTGTTTTTT
CASSAGLANTGELFF
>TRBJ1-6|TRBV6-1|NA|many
TGTGCCAGCAGTGGGGGGGTGGGTTCACCCCTCCACTTT
CASSGGVGSPLHF
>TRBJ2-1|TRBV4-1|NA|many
TGCGCCAGCAGCCAAGGATCGGGACCCGGCTACAATGAGCAGTTCTTC
CASSQGSGPGYNEQFF
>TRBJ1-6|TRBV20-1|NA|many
TGCAGTGCTAGTCTCCGGATGAATAATTCACCCCTCCACTTT
CSASLRMNNSPLHF
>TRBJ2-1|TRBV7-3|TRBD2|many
TGTGCCAGCAGCTTGACTAGCACCCCTTACAATGAGCAGTTCTTC
CASSLTSTPYNEQFF
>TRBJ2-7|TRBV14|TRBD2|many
TGTGCCAGCAGCCACGGGACTAGCGGGGGCCGGTACGAGCAGTACTTC
CASSHGTSGGRYEQYF
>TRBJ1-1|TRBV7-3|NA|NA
TGTGCCAGCAGTCCTGCGGGGAGGGGAGACACTGAAGCTTTCTTT
CASSPAGRGDTEAFF
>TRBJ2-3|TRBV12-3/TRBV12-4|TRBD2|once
TGTGCCAGCAGCAAAACTAGCGATTCCACAGATACGCAGTATTTT
CASSKTSDSTDTQYF
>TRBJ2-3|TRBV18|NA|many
TGTGCCAGCTCACTCGTTATAGGGGCAACAGATACGCAGTATTTT
CASSLVIGATDTQYF
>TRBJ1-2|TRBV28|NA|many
TGTGCCAGCACTAGCCCCCGATGGTATCGGGGTGGCTACACCTTC
CASTSPRWYRGGYTF
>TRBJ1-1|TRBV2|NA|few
TGTGCCAGCAGTGCACGGCAGAACACTGAAGCTTTCTTT
CASSARQNTEAFF
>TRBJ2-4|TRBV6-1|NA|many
TGTGCCAGCAGTGTATTAGGGGTTGACATTCAGTACTTC
CASSVLGVDIQYF
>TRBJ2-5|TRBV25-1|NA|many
TGTGCCAGCAGTGAATGGGGTGGGTCTGAGACCCAGTACTTC
CASSEWGGSETQYF
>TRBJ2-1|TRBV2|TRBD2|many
TGTGCCAGCAGTGAAGAGGCGGGGGGGCCGTTTGAGCAGTTCTTC
CASSEEAGGPFEQFF
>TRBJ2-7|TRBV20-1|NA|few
TGCAGTGCTAGCTTTTCGGGGGGCGCCTACGAGCAGTACTTC
CSASFSGGAYEQYF
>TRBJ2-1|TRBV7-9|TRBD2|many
TGTGCCAGCAGGGGGGGGTGGACCAATGAGCAGTTCTTC
CASRGGWTNEQFF
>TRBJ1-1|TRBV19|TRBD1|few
TGTGCCAGTATGCAGGGGGCAAGACTGAACACTGAAGCTTTCTTT
CASMQGARLNTEAFF
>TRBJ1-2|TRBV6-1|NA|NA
TGTGCCAGCAGTCCTCAACAGGGTGGTGGCTACACCTTC
CASSPQQGGGYTF
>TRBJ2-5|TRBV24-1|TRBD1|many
TGTGCCACCAGTGATCCAACCGGACAGGAGCAAGAGACCCAGTACTTC
CATSDPTGQEQETQYF
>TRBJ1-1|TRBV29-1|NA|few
TGCAGCGTTGGGGGACGGATGAACACTGAAGCTTTCTTT
CSVGGRMNTEAFF
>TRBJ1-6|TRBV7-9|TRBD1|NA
TGTGCCAGCAGCGGGACAGGGGAGTCCCTCCACTTT
CASSGTGESLHF
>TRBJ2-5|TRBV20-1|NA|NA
TGCAGTGCTACGAATATGCCTGGGGGAAAAGAGACCCAGTACTTC
CSATNMPGGKETQYF
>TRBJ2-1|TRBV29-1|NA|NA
TGCAGCCACCAAGGACAGCCAAGCTCCTACAATGAGCAGTTCTTC
CSHQGQPSSYNEQFF
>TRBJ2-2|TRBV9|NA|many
TGTGCCAGCAGCCCCCAGATTCAGGTCGGGAACACCGGGGAGCTGTTTTTT
CASSPQIQVGNTGELFF
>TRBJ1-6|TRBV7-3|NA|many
TGTGCCAGCAGCTTAAAAGGGGACGGGAATTCACCCCTCCACTTT
CASSLKGDGNSPLHF
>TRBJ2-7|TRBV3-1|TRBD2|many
TGTGCCAGCAGCCCTCCGTTAGCGGGGGATTACGAGCAGTACTTC
CASSPPLAGDYEQYF
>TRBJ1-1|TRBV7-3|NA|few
TGTGCCAGCAGCTTATTCGGTACTGAAGCTTTCTTT
CASSLFGTEAFF
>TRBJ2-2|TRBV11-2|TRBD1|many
TGTGCCAGCAGCCCCCAACAGGGGGCGAACACCGGGGAGCTGTTTTTT
CASSPQQGANTGELFF
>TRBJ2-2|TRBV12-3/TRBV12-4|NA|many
TGTGCCAGCAGCTTTCAGGGTCCCACCGGGGAGCTGTTTTTT
CASSFQGPTGELFF
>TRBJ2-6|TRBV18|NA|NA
TGTGCCAGCTCACCACGGGAATTCAGGAGCTCTGGGGCCAACGTCCTGACTTTC
CASSPREFRSSGANVLTF
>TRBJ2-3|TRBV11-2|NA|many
TGTGCCAGCAGCCAAGGGACTTCGTCCCCCACAGATACGCAGTATTTT
CASSQGTSSPTDTQYF
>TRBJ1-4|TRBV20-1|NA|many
TGCAGTGCTAGGCCGGGCCCCGCCAATAAAAAACTGTTTTTT
CSARPGPANKKLFF
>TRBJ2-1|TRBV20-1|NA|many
TGCAGTGCTAGAGATACCAGGGCCAATGAGCAGTTCTTC
CSARDTRANEQFF
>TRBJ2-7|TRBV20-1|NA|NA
TGCAGTGCTAGAGTGCTAGGAGACTACGAGCAGTACTTC
CSARVLGDYEQYF
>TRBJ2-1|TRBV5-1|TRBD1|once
TGCGCCAGCAGCTCCCCGGGACAGGGGATGATATTCCGCTACAATGAGCAGTTCTTC
CASSSPGQGMIFRYNEQFF
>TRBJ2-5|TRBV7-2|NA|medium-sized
TGTGCCAGCAGCTTAGCGGGGGGCGGAGAGACCCAGTACTTC
CASSLAGGGETQYF
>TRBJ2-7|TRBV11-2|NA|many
TGTGCCAGCAGGTCGCGACAGGCCTCCTACGAGCAGTACTTC
CASRSRQASYEQYF
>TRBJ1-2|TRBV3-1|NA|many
TGTGCCAGCAGCCAAGCAGGAGACTATGGCTACACCTTC
CASSQAGDYGYTF